This passage covers 21 T cell receptor beta chains from one sample sequenced in a study of T cell responses to AZD1222 COVID-19 vaccine. Clones were sequenced by immunoSEQ multiplex PCR, and TCRdb holds only the in-frame ones, with some missing. The data hold 140,000 to 150,000 clones, with about 93% observed a single time. The input for sequencing was peripheral blood, taken on day 0 of AZD1222 vaccination. Receptors originate from an adult in good health.

V and J are TRBV11-2 and TRBJ1-2; D ambiguous. The CDR3 loop spans 13 amino acids. Germline loops: CDR1 SGHAT, CDR2 FQNNGV. Trimming shortened V by 1 base and J by 4 bases, and 7 bases separated the two germline ends. CDR3 in amino acids: CASSLGTVYGYTF. CDR3 sequence (DNA): TGTGCCAGCAGCTTAGGGACGGTCTATGGCTACACCTTC.

Worth noting for this clone: This sample includes further DNA sequences coding for the same CDR3. The DNA of the CDR3 is TGTGCCAGCAGTTTGAATGAGCAGTTCTTC. Translation: CASSLNEQFF. The rearrangement links TRBV28 to TRBJ2-1; unclear D gene. V was clipped by 3 bases and J by 7 bases, with 1 base between them. Germline V gene sequence: CDR1 MDHEN, CDR2 SYDVKM. This CDR3 has 10 residues.

The chain carries TRBV3-1 (or the pseudogene TRBV3-2) and TRBJ2-3; no reliable D call. Trimming pared 1 base from V and 2 bases from J, leaving 16 bases between. The CDR3 runs 17 residues. Germline V lookup: CDR1 LGHDT, CDR2 YNNKEL (reference sequence). This chain's CDR3 is CASSQVLRDRHTDTQYF. The CDR3, as DNA: TGTGCCAGCAGCCAAGTCCTTAGAGACCGCCACACAGATACGCAGTATTTT.

This clone was seen once. This chain joins TRBV7-8 and TRBJ2-5, with a possible D match to TRBD1 (5 bases). The germline V gene has CDR1 SGHVS and CDR2 FQNEAQ. The V end was cut by 5 bases, the J end by 0 bases, with 10 bases between. This CDR3 has 14 residues. DNA for the CDR3: TGTGCCAGCAGCCTACAGGAGTACCAAGAGACCCAGTACTTC. As protein: CASSLQEYQETQYF.

The V and J genes are TRBV7-9 and TRBJ2-7; 14 bases are a match to TRBD2. The germline V gene has CDR1 SEHNR and CDR2 FQNEAQ (reference sequence). This CDR3 spans 17 amino acids. J lost 2 bases, V lost 7 bases, and 10 bases had no gene match. The CDR3 DNA follows: TGTGCCAGCATGGGACTAGCGGGAGAAGAAGGCCCCTACGAGCAGTACTTC. This translates into CASMGLAGEEGPYEQYF. The full variable domain, in which reference TRBV7-9 and TRBJ2-7 provide the parts outside the CDR3, is DTGVSQNPRHKITKRGQNVTFRCDPISEHNRLYWYRQTLGQGPEFLTYFQNEAQLEKSRLLSDRFSAERPKGSFSTLEIQRTEQGDSAMYLCASMGLAGEEGPYEQYFGPGTRLTVT.

As regards this clone: This sample includes further DNA sequences coding for the same CDR3. This rearrangement joins TRBV12-3 or TRBV12-4 to TRBJ1-1; D uncertain. V lost 4 bases and J 5 bases, leaving 8 bases between the germline ends. The CDR3 consists of 12 residues. The CDR3 DNA reads as TGTGCCAGCAGTTACTCAGAGACTGAAGCTTTCTTT. It is translated as CASSYSETEAFF.

J is TRBJ2-1 and V is TRBV7-9; 7 bases match TRBD2. Trimming removed 1 base from V and 6 bases from J; junction bases left unmatched: 6. This CDR3 spans 15 amino acids. CDR1 and CDR2 (germline): SEHNR, FQNEAQ (reference sequence). The CDR3: CASSLGLAELNEQFF. DNA of the CDR3: TGTGCCAGCAGCTTAGGGCTAGCGGAGCTCAATGAGCAGTTCTTC.

The J gene is TRBJ1-1, the V gene TRBV6-5, with D possibly matching TRBD1 (5 bases). Germline loops: CDR1 MNHEY, CDR2 SVGAGI. This CDR3 has 15 residues. The V end lost 6 bases, the J end lost 2 bases, and 16 bases lay between the germline ends. The CDR3 DNA reads as TGTGCCAGCAGGGTTGCCAACCGGGACAACACTGAAGCTTTCTTT. This translates into CASRVANRDNTEAFF.

The chain recombines TRBV5-1 with TRBJ1-6; no definite D call. The V end was cut by 5 bases, the J end by 14 bases, with 20 bases between. The CDR3 contains 14 residues. The germline V gene encodes CDR1 SGHRS and CDR2 YFSETQ. The CDR3 coding sequence is TGCGCCAGCAGAAGACGAGGTACCCCGGAGGCCCTCCACTTT. Translation gives CASRRRGTPEALHF.

This chain connects TRBV7-2 to TRBJ2-1, with 10 bases matching TRBD2. Germline values: CDR1 SGHTA, CDR2 FQGNSA. V shed 3 bases and J 6 bases; nucleotides not matched to a gene: 5. This CDR3 comprises 15 residues. The CDR3 sequence: CASSFKAGGSNEQFF. CDR3 in DNA: TGTGCCAGCAGCTTTAAAGCGGGAGGGAGCAATGAGCAGTTCTTC.

This chain uses TRBV27 with TRBJ1-1, with 8 positions matching TRBD1. Trimming at V came to 5 bases and at J to 6 bases, leaving 8 bases not matched to a gene. In germline, CDR1 is MNHEY, CDR2 SMNVEV (reference sequence). CDR3 length equals 14 residues. Here the CDR3 reads CASSARPGGPEAFF. The CDR3 bases are TGTGCCAGCAGTGCCCGCCCAGGGGGCCCTGAAGCTTTCTTT.

This rearrangement joins TRBV5-4 to TRBJ2-5; the match to TRBD1 covers 8 bases. There are 14 residues in the CDR3. V shed 0 bases, J shed 4 bases, and the junction held 2 bases outside the gene matches. Germline-derived CDR1 and CDR2 are SGHNT and YYREEE (reference sequence). CDR3 sequence reads: CASSLGQGRETQYF. The CDR3 DNA reads as TGTGCCAGCAGCTTGGGACAGGGGCGAGAGACCCAGTACTTC.

This chain connects TRBV9 to TRBJ1-1, with D unresolved. The germline V and J ends were trimmed by 0 bases and 0 bases, with 9 bases remaining between them. This CDR3 is built from 15 residues. Germline CDR1 SGDLS, CDR2 YYNGEE. The CDR3 nucleotides are TGTGCCAGCAGCGTAGATGCAGCAGTGAACACTGAAGCTTTCTTT. It encodes CASSVDAAVNTEAFF. The full variable domain, rest sourced from reference TRBV9 and TRBJ1-1, is DSGVTQTPKHLITATGQRVTLRCSPRSGDLSVYWYQQSLDQGLQFLIQYYNGEERAKGNILERFSAQQFPDLHSELNLSSLELGDSALYFCASSVDAAVNTEAFFGQGTRLTVV.

The rearrangement uses TRBV23-1 and TRBJ1-5; D gene uncertain. TRBV23-1 is an ORF, with its function uncertain. Trimming stripped 3 bases from V and 0 bases from J, with 12 bases between. The CDR3 sequence is 16 residues long. The chain's CDR3 is CASSHAAKYSNQPQHF. In DNA form, the CDR3 reads TGCGCCAGCAGTCACGCAGCGAAATATAGCAATCAGCCCCAGCATTTT.

The CDR3 loop is CASSEMGTGTAGYTF. The CDR3 DNA reads TGTGCCAGCAGTGAAATGGGGACCGGGACCGCTGGCTACACCTTC. The chain links TRBV6-1 to TRBJ1-2, with D possibly TRBD1 on 5 matching bases. V shed 2 bases and J shed 7 bases, with 17 bases lying between them. CDR1 and CDR2 from the germline V gene are MNHNS and SASEGT. CDR3 length equals 15 residues.

The chain combines TRBV30 with TRBJ2-7; 9 nucleotides align to TRBD2. Germline CDR1 and CDR2: GTSNPN and SVGIG (reference sequence). Germline trimming cut 6 bases from V and 0 bases from J; bases unmatched to any gene: 0. The CDR3 length is 12 residues. This chain's CDR3 is CACSGGSYEQYF. CDR3 in DNA: TGTGCCTGTAGCGGGGGCTCCTACGAGCAGTACTTC.

As concerns this clone: One end of the junction is discordant with germline, which a read error may explain. The gene calls are TRBV10-1 and TRBJ1-2; 7 bases map to TRBD1. The CDR3 totals 16 residues. Germline CDR1 reads WNHNN; CDR2 reads SYGVQD (reference sequence). Here the CDR3 reads CASSPGTEYSKYGYTF. The DNA for the CDR3 is TGCGCCAGCAGTCCCGGGACAGAATATTCTAAATATGGCTACACCTTC.

The chain couples TRBV30 to TRBJ1-1, with D uncertain. CDR1 and CDR2 from the germline V gene are GTSNPN and SVGIG (reference sequence). The ends were cut back, 0 bases at V and 1 base at J, with 12 bases in the middle. This CDR3 has 15 amino acids. The CDR3, as DNA: TGTGCCTGGAGTGTACAGCTGGGGTGGAACACTGAAGCTTTCTTT. Amino acid sequence: CAWSVQLGWNTEAFF. The full variable domain, completed using reference TRBV30 and TRBJ1-1, is SQTIHQWPATLVQPVGSPLSLECTVEGTSNPNLYWYRQAAGRGLQLLFYSVGIGQISSEVPQNLSASRPQDRQFILSSKKLLLSDSGFYLCAWSVQLGWNTEAFFGQGTRLTVV.

The rearrangement joins TRBV27 to TRBJ2-7, with 12 bases lining up with TRBD2. The CDR3 spans 16 residues. The J segment lost 2 bases and the V segment lost 5 bases, leaving 7 bases of the junction unmatched. CDR1 and CDR2 from the germline V gene are MNHEY and SMNVEV (reference sequence). The CDR3 sequence: CASSPRLAGVTYEQYF. The CDR3 DNA reads TGTGCCAGCAGTCCCCGACTAGCGGGAGTGACCTACGAGCAGTACTTC.

The chain combines TRBV7-7 with TRBJ2-5; D may be TRBD2 (5 bases). Looked up from germline, CDR1 is SSHAT and CDR2 is FNYEAQ (reference sequence). The CDR3 runs to 16 residues. Trimming removed 3 bases at V and 4 bases at J, with 18 bases between. The CDR3 DNA reads TGTGCCAGCAGCTTCCACCTTTCACCACGGGGAGAGACCCAGTACTTC. This sequence encodes CASSFHLSPRGETQYF.

The chain is built from TRBV2 and TRBJ2-1; D is undetermined. CDR1 is SNHLY, CDR2 FYNNEI, per germline. Deletions cut 3 bases from V and 8 bases from J, with 14 bases between. This CDR3 contains 14 residues. The CDR3 DNA reads TGTGCCAGCAGTGAGACCCGCCTGGTCCATGAGCAGTTCTTC. This codes for CASSETRLVHEQFF. The full variable domain, its missing parts supplied by reference TRBV2 and TRBJ2-1, is EPEVTQTPSHQVTQMGQEVILRCVPISNHLYFYWYRQILGQKVEFLVSFYNNEISEKSEIFDDQFSVERPDGSNFTLKIRSTKLEDSAMYFCASSETRLVHEQFFGPGTRLTVL.